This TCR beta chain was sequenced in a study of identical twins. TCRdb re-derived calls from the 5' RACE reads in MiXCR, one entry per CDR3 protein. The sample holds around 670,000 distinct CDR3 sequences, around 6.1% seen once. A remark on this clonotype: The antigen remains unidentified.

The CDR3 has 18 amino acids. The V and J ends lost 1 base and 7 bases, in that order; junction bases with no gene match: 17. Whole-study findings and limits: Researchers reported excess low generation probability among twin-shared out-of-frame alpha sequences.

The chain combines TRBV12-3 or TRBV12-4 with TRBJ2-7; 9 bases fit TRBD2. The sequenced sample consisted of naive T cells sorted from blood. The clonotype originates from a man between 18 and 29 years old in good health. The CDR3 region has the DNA TGTGCCAGCAGTTTAGACCATGAGGCTAGCGGGATGGCCTGGGAGCAGTACTTC. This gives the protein CASSLDHEASGMAWEQYF.